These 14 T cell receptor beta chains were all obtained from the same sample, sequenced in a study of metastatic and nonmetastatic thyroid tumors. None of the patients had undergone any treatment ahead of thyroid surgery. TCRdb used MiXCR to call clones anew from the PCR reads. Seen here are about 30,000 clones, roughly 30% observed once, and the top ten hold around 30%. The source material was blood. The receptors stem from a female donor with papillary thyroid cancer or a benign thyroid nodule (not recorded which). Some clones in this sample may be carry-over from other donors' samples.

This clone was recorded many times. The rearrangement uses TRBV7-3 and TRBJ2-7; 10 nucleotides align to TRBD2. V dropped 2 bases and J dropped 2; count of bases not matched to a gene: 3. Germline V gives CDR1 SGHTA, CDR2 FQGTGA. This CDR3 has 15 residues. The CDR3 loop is CASSLASGGTYEQYF. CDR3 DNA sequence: TGTGCCAGCAGCTTAGCTAGCGGGGGAACCTACGAGCAGTACTTC.

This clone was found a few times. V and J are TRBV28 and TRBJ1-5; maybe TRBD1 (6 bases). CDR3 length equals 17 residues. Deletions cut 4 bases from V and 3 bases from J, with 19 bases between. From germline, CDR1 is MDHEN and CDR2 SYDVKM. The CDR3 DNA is TGTGCCAGCAGTTGGTCTGAGGGGGAGTGGGACAATCAGCCCCAGCATTTT. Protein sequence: CASSWSEGEWDNQPQHF. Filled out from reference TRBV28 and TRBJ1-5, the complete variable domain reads DVKVTQSSRYLVKRTGEKVFLECVQDMDHENMFWYRQDPGLGLRLIYFSYDVKMKEKGDIPEGYSVSREKKERFSLILESASTNQTSMYLCASSWSEGEWDNQPQHFGDGTRLSIL.

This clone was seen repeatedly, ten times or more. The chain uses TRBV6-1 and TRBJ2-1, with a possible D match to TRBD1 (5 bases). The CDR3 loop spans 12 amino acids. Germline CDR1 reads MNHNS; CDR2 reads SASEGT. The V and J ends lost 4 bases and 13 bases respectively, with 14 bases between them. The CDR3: CASSASRVHQFF. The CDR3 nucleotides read TGTGCCAGCAGTGCCTCCAGGGTTCATCAGTTCTTC.

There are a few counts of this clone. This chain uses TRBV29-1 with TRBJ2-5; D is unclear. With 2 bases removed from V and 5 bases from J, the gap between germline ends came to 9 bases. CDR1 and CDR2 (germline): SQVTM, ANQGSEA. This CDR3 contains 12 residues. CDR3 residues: CSVELSGETQYF. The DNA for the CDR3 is TGCAGCGTTGAATTATCGGGTGAGACCCAGTACTTC.

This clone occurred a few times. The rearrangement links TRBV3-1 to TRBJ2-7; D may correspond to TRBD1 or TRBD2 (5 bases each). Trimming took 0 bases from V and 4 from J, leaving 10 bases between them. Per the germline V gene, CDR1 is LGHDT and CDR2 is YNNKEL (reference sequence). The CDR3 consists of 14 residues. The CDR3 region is CASSQEGWGYEQYF. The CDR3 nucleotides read TGTGCCAGCAGCCAAGAAGGGTGGGGGTACGAGCAGTACTTC.

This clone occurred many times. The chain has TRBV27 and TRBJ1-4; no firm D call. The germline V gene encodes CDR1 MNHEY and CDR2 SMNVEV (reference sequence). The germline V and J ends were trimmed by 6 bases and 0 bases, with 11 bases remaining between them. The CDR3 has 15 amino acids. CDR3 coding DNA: TGTGCCAGCAGCCCGGAGGTTGCAACTAATGAAAAACTGTTTTTT. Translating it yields CASSPEVATNEKLFF.

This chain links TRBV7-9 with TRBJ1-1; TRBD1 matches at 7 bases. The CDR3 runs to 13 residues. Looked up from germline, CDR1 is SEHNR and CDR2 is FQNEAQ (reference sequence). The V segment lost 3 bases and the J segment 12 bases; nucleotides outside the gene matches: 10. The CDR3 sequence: CASSFNRGKDSFF. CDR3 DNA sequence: TGTGCCAGCAGCTTCAACAGGGGCAAGGATTCTTTCTTT.

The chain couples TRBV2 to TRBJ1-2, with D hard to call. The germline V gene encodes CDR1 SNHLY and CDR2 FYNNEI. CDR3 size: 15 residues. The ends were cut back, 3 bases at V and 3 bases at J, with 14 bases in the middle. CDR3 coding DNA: TGTGCCAGCAGTGAGTACGAGCAAACCTACTATGGCTACACCTTC. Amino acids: CASSEYEQTYYGYTF.

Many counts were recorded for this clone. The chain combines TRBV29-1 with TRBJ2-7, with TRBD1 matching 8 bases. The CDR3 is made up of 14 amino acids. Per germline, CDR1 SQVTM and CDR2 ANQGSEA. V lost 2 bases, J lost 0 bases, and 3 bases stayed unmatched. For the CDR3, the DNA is TGCAGCGTTGAACAGGGGGCAAACTCCTACGAGCAGTACTTC. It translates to CSVEQGANSYEQYF.

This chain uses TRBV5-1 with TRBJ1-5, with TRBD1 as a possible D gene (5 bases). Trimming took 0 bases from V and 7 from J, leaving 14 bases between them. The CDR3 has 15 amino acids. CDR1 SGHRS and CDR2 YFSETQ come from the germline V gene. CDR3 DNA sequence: TGCGCCAGCAGCTTGGCCGGACAAACAGAGCAGCCCCAGCATTTT. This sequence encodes CASSLAGQTEQPQHF.

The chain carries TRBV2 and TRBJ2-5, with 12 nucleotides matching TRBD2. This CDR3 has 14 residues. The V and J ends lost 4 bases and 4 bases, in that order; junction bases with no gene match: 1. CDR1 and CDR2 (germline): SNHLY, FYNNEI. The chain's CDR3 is CASSAGLAGETQYF. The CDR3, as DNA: TGTGCCAGCAGTGCGGGACTAGCGGGAGAGACCCAGTACTTC. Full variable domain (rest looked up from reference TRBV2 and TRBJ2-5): EPEVTQTPSHQVTQMGQEVILRCVPISNHLYFYWYRQILGQKVEFLVSFYNNEISEKSEIFDDQFSVERPDGSNFTLKIRSTKLEDSAMYFCASSAGLAGETQYFGPGTRLLVL.

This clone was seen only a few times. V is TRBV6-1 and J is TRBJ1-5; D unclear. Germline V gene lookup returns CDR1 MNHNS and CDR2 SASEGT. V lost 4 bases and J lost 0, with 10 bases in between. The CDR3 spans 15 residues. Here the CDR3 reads CASSGWTDSNQPQHF. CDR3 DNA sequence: TGTGCCAGCAGTGGTTGGACGGATAGCAATCAGCCCCAGCATTTT.

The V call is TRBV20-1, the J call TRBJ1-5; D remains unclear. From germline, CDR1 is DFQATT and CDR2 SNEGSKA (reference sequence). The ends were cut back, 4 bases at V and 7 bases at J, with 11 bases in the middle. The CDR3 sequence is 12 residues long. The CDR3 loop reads CSAISGNQPQHF. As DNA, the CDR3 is TGCAGTGCTATATCCGGGAACCAGCCCCAGCATTTT.

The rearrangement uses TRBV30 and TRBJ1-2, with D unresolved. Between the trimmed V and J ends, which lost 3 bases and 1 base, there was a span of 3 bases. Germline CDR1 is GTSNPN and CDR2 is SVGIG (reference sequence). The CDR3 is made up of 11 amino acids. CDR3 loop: CAWRGNYGYTF. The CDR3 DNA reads TGTGCCTGGAGGGGTAACTATGGCTACACCTTC.